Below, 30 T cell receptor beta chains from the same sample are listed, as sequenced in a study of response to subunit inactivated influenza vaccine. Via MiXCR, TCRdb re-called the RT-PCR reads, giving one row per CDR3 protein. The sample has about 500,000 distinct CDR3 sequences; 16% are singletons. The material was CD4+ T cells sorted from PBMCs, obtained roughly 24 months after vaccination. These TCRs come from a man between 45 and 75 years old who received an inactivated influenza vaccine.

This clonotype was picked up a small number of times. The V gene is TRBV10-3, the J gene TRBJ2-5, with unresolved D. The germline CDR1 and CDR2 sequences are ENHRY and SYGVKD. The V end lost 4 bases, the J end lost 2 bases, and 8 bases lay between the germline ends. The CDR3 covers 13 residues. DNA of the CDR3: TGTGCCATCAGTGCGTCAGAACAAGAGACCCAGTACTTC. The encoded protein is CAISASEQETQYF.

The CDR3 nucleotides read TGTGCCAGCAGCCCCCGGGGGGGCTGGGAGACCCAGTACTTC. As protein: CASSPRGGWETQYF. This chain connects TRBV7-2 to TRBJ2-5, with TRBD2 identical over 8 bases. CDR3 length: 14 amino acids. V shed 5 bases and J 5 bases; nucleotides not matched to a gene: 7. Germline-derived CDR1 and CDR2 are SGHTA and FQGNSA.

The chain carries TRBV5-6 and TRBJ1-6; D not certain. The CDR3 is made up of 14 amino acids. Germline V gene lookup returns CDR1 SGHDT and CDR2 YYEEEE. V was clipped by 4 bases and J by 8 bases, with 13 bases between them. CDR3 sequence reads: CASSPGLGDSPLHF. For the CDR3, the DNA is TGTGCCAGCAGCCCGGGCCTCGGGGATTCACCCCTCCACTTT.

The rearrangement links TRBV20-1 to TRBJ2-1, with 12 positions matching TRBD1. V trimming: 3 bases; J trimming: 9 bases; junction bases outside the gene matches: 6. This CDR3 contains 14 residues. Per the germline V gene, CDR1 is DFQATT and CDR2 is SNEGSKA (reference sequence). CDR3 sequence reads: CSASRDRGLTEQFF. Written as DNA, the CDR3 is TGCAGTGCTAGCCGGGACAGGGGGCTCACTGAGCAGTTCTTC.

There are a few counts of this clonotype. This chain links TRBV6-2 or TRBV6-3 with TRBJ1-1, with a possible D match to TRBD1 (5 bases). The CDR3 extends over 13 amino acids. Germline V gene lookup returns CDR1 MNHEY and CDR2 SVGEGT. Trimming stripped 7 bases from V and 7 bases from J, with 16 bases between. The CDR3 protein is CASTPGRDLEAFF. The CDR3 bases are TGTGCCAGCACCCCCGGCAGGGACCTTGAAGCTTTCTTT.

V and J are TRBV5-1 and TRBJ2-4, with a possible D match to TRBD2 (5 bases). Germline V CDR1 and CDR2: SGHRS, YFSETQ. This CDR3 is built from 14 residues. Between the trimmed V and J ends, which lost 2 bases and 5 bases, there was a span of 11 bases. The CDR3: CASSFAGVQNIQYF. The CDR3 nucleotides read TGCGCCAGCAGCTTTGCCGGGGTCCAAAACATTCAGTACTTC.

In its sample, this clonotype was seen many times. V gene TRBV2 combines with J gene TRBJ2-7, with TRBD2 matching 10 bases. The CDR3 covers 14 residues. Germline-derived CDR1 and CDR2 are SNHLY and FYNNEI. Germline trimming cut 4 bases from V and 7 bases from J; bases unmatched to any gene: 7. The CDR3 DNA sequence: TGTGCCAGCAGTGGAGGTAGCGGGGGGCGGGAGCAGTACTTC. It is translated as CASSGGSGGREQYF.

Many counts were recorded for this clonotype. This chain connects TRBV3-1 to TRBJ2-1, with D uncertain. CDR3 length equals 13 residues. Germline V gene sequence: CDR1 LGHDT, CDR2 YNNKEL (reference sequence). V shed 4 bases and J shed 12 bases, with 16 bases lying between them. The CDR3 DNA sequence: TGTGCCAGCAGCCCGACTTGGGCCGGAGCGCAGTTCTTC. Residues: CASSPTWAGAQFF.

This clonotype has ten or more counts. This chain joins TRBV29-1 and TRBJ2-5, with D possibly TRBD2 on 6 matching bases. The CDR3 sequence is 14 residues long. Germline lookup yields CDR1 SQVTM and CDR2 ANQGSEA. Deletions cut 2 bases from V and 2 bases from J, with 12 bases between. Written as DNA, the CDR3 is TGCAGCGTTGAAAGGGATGGGGGGCAAGAGACCCAGTACTTC. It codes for CSVERDGGQETQYF.

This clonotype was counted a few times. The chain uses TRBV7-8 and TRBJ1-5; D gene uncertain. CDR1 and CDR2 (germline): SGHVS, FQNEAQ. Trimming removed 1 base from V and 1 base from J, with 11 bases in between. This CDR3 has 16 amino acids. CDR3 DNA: TGTGCCAGCAGCTTAGGCTTCGCGGGAAGCAATCAGCCCCAGCATTTT. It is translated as CASSLGFAGSNQPQHF.

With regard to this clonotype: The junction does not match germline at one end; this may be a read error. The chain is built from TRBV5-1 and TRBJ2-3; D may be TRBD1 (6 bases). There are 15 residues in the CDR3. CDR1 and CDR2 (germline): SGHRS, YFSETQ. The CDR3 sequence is CAGRSDSPSTDTQYF. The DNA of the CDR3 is TGCGCCGGCAGGTCGGACAGCCCCAGCACAGATACGCAGTATTTT. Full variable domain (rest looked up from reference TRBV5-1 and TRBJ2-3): KAGVTQTPRYLIKTRGQQVTLSCSPISGHRSVSWYQQTPGQGLQFLFEYFSETQRNKGNFPGRFSGRQFSNSRSEMNVSTLELGDSALYLCAGRSDSPSTDTQYFGPGTRLTVL.

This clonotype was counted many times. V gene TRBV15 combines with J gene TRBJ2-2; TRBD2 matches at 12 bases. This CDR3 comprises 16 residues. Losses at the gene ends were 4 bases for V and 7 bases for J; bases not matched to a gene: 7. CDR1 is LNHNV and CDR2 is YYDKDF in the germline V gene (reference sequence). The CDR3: CATSIGTSGLGGELFF. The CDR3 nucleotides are TGTGCCACCAGCATCGGGACTAGCGGGTTAGGCGGGGAGCTGTTTTTT.

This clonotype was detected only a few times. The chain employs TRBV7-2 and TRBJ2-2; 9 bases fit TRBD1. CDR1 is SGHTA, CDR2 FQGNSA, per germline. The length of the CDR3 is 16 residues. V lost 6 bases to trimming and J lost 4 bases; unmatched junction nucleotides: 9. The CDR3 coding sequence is TGTGCCAGCAGAGGGACAGGGTCCGTGGGCACCGGGGAGCTGTTTTTT. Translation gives CASRGTGSVGTGELFF.

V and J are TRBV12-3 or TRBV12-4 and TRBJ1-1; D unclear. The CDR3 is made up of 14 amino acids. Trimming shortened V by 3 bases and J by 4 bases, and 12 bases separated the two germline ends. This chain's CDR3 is CASSFSPGPTEAFF. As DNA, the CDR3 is TGTGCCAGCAGTTTTAGCCCCGGACCCACTGAAGCTTTCTTT.

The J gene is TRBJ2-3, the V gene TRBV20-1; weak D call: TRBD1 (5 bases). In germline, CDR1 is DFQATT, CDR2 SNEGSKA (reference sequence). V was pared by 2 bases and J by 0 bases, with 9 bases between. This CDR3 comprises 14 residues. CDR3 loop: CSARKQDSTDTQYF. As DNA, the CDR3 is TGCAGTGCTAGAAAACAGGACAGCACAGATACGCAGTATTTT.

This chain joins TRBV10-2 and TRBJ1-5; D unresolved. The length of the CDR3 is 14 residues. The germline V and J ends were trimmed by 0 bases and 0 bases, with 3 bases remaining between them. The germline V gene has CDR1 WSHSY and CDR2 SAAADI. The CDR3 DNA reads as TGCGCCAGCAGTGAGTCTTATAGCAATCAGCCCCAGCATTTT. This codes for CASSESYSNQPQHF.

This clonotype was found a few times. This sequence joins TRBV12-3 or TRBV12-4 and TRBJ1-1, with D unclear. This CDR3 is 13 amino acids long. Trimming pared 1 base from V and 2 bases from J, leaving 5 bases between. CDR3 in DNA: TGTGCCAGCAGTTTAGAACACAACACTGAAGCTTTCTTT. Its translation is CASSLEHNTEAFF.

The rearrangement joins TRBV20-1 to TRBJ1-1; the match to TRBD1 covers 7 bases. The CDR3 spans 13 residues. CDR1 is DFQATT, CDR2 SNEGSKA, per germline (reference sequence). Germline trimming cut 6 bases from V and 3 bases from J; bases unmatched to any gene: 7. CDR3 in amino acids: CSAPGQTYTEAFF. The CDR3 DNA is TGCAGTGCACCGGGACAGACCTACACTGAAGCTTTCTTT.

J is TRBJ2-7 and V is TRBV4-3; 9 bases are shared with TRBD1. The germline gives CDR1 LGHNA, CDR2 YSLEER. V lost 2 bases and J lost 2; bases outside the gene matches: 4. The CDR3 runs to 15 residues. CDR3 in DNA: TGCGCCAGCAGCCAACACCGGGACAGGGCCTACGAGCAGTACTTC. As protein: CASSQHRDRAYEQYF.

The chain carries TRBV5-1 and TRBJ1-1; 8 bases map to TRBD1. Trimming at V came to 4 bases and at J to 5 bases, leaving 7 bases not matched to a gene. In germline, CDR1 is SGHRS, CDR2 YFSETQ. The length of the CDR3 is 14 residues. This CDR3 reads CASSPGGAWTEAFF. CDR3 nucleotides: TGCGCCAGCAGCCCAGGGGGCGCGTGGACTGAAGCTTTCTTT.

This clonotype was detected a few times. The CDR3 region is CASSPDGAYNEQFF. The CDR3 DNA is TGTGCCAGCAGCCCCGACGGGGCCTACAATGAGCAGTTCTTC. The gene calls are TRBV9 and TRBJ2-1; a weak D match, TRBD2 (5 bases). This CDR3 has 14 residues. V lost 4 bases and J lost 2, with 10 bases in between. Germline lookup yields CDR1 SGDLS and CDR2 YYNGEE.

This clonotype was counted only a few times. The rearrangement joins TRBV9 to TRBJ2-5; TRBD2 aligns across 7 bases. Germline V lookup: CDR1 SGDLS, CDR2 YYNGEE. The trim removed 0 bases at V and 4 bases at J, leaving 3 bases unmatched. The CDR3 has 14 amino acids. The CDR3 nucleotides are TGTGCCAGCAGCGTAGATCCGGGAGGAGAGACCCAGTACTTC. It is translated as CASSVDPGGETQYF. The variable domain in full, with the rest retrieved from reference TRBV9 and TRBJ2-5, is DSGVTQTPKHLITATGQRVTLRCSPRSGDLSVYWYQQSLDQGLQFLIQYYNGEERAKGNILERFSAQQFPDLHSELNLSSLELGDSALYFCASSVDPGGETQYFGPGTRLLVL.

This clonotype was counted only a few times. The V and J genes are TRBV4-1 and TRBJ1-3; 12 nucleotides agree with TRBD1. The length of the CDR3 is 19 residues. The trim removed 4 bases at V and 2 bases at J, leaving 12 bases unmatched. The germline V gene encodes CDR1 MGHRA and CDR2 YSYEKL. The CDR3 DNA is TGCGCCAGCAGCCGAGAGCAGGGACAGGGGGCAACAGCTGGAAACACCATATATTTT. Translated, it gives CASSREQGQGATAGNTIYF.

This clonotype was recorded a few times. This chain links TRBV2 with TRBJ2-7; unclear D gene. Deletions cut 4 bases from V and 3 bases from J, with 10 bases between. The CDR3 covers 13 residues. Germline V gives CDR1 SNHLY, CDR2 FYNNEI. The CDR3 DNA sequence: TGTGCCAGCAGTGCTTCCAGGATCTACGAGCAGTACTTC. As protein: CASSASRIYEQYF.

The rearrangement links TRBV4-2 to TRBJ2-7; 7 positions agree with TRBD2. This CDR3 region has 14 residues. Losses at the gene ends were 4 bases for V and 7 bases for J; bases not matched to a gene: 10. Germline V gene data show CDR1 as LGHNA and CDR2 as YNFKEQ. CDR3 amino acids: CASSLWEREGEQYF. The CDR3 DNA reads TGTGCCAGCAGCCTCTGGGAGCGGGAAGGGGAGCAGTACTTC.

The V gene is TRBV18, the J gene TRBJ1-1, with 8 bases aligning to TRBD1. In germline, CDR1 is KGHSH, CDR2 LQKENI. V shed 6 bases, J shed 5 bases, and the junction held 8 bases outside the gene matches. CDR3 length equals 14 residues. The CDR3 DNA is TGTGCCAGCTCCATCCAGGGGGCCGGTACTGAAGCTTTCTTT. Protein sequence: CASSIQGAGTEAFF.

The CDR3 region is CASTGQVYEQFF. The CDR3 DNA reads as TGCGCCAGCACGGGACAGGTCTATGAGCAGTTCTTC. The chain uses TRBV5-1 and TRBJ2-1, with 8 positions matching TRBD1. The trim removed 6 bases at V and 8 bases at J, leaving 4 bases unmatched. Germline V gives CDR1 SGHRS, CDR2 YFSETQ. The CDR3 is 12 residues long.

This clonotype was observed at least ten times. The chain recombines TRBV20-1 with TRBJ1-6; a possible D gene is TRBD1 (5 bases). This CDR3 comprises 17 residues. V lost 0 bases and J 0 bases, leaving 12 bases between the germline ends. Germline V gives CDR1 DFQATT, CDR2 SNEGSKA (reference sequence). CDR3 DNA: TGCAGTGCTAGAGATGGGGCGGGCCTCTCCTATAATTCACCCCTCCACTTT. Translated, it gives CSARDGAGLSYNSPLHF.

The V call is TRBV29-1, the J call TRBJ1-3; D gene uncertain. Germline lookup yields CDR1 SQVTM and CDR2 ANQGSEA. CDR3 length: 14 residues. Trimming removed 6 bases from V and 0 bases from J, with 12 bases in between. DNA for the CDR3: TGCAGCGTGCGGACGGTGAGCTCTGGAAACACCATATATTTT. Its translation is CSVRTVSSGNTIYF. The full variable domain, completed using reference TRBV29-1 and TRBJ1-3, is SAVISQKPSRDICQRGTSLTIQCQVDSQVTMMFWYRQQPGQSLTLIATANQGSEATYESGFVIDKFPISRPNLTFSTLTVSNMSPEDSSIYLCSVRTVSSGNTIYFGEGSWLTVV.

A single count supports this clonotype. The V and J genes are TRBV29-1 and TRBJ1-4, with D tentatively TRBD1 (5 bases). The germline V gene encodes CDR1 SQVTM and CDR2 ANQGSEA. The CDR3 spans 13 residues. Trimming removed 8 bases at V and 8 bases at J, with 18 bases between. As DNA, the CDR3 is TGCAGCCCGAGGGGCCGGTCGGGGGAAAAACTGTTTTTT. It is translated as CSPRGRSGEKLFF.